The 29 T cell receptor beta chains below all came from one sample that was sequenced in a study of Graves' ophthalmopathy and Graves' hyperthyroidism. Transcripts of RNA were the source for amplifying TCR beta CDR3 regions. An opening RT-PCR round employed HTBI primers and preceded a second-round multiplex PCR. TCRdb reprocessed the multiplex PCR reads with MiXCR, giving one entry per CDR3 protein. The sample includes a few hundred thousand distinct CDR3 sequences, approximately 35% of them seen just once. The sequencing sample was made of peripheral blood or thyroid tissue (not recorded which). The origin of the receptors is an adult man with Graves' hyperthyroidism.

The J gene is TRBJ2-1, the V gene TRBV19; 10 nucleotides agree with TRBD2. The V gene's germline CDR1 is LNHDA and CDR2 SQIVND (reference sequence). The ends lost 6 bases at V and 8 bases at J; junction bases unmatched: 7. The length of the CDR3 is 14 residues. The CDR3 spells CASRASGGGDEQFF. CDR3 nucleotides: TGTGCCAGTAGAGCTAGCGGGGGAGGGGATGAGCAGTTCTTC.

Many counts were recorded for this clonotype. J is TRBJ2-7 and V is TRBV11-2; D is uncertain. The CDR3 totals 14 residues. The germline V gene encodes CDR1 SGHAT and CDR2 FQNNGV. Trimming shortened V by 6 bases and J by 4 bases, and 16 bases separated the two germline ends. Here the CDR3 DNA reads TGTGCCAGCAGTACTGGGCCGCCGTCTTACGAGCAGTACTTC. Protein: CASSTGPPSYEQYF.

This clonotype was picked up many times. The CDR3 spells CASKRQGGHQPQHF. The CDR3 DNA sequence: TGTGCCAGTAAACGGCAGGGGGGACATCAGCCCCAGCATTTT. The chain couples TRBV19 to TRBJ1-5, with 7 positions matching TRBD1. The CDR3 extends over 14 amino acids. V lost 7 bases and J lost 5; bases outside the gene matches: 8. In germline, CDR1 is LNHDA, CDR2 SQIVND (reference sequence).

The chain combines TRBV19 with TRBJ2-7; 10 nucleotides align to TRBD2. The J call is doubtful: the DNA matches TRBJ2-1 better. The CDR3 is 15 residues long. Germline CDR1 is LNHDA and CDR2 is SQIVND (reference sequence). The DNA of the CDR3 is TGTGCCAGTAGTATTCCGGCTAGCGGGAGAAATGAGCAGTTCTTC. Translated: CASSIPASGRNEQFF.

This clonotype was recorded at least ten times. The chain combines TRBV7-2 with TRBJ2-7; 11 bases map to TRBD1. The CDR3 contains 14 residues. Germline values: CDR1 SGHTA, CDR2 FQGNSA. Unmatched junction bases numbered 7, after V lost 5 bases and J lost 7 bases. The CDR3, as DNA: TGTGCCAGCAGCCGAGGGGGACAGGGGGGGGAGCAGTACTTC. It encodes CASSRGGQGGEQYF.

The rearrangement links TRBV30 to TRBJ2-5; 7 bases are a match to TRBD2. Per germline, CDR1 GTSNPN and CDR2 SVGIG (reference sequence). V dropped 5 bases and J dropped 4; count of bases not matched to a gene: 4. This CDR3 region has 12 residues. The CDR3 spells CAWSGGGETQYF. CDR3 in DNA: TGTGCCTGGTCGGGGGGTGGAGAGACCCAGTACTTC.

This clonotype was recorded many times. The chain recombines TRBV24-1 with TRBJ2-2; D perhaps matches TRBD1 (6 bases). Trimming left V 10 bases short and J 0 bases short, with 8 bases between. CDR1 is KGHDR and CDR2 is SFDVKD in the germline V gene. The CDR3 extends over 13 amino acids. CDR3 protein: CATQGTNTGELFF. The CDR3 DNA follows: TGTGCCACGCAGGGGACGAACACCGGGGAGCTGTTTTTT.

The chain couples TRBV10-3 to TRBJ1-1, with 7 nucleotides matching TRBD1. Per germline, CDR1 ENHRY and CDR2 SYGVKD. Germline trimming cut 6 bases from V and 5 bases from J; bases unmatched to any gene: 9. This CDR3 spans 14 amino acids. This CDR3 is CAIRRDSTDTEAFF. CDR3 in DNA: TGTGCCATCAGACGGGACAGCACAGATACTGAAGCTTTCTTT.

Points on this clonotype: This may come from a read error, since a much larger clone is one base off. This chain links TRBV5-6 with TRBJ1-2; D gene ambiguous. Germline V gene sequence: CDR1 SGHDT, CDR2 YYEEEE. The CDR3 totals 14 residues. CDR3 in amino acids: CASRLGRTNYGYTF. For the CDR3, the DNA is TGTGCCAGCAGATTGGGCAGGACTAACTATGGCTACACCTTC.

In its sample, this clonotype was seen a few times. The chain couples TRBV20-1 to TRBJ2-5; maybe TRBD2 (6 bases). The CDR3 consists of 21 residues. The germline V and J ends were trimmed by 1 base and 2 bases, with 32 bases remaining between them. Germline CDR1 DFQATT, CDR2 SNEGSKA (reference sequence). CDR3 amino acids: CSARVGRGSMRSGLLQETQYF. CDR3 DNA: TGCAGTGCTAGAGTTGGGCGGGGATCCATGCGGTCCGGACTTCTTCAAGAGACCCAGTACTTC.

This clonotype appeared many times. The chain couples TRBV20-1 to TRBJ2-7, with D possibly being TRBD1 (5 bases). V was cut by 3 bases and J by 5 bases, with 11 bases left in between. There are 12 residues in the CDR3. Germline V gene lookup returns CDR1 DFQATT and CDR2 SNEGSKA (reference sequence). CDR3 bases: TGCAGTGCTAGGTGGCAGGGCCACGAGCAGTACTTC. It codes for CSARWQGHEQYF.

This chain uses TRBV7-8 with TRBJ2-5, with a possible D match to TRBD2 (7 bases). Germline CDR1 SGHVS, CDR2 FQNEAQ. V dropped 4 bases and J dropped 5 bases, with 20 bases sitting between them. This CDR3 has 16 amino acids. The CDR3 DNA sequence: TGTGCCAGCAGCTCCCGGAAGGGGGGGGGGGAGGAGACCCAGTACTTC. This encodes CASSSRKGGGEETQYF. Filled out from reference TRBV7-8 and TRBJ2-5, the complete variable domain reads GAGVSQSPRYKVAKRGQDVALRCDPISGHVSLFWYQQALGQGPEFLTYFQNEAQLDKSGLPSDRFFAERPEGSVSTLKIQRTQQEDSAVYLCASSSRKGGGEETQYFGPGTRLLVL.

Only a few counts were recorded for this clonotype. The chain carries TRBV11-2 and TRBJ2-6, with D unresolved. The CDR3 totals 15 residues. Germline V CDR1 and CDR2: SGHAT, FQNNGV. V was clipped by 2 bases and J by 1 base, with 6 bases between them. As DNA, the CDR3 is TGTGCCAGCAGCTTACATGGTTCTGGGGCCAACGTCCTGACTTTC. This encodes CASSLHGSGANVLTF.

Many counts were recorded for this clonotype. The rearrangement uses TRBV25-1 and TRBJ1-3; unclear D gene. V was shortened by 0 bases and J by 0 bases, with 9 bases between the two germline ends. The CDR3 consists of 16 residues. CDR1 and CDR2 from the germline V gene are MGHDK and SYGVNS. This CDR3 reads CASSEYRAGSGNTIYF. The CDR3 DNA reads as TGTGCCAGCAGTGAATACCGGGCGGGCTCTGGAAACACCATATATTTT.

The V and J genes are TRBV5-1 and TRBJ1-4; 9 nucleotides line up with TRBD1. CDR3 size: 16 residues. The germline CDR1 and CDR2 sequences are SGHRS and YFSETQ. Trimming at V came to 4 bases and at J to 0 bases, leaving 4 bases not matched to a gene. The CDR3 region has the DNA TGCGCCAGCAGCCGGGACAGGGCCGCAACTAATGAAAAACTGTTTTTT. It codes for CASSRDRAATNEKLFF.

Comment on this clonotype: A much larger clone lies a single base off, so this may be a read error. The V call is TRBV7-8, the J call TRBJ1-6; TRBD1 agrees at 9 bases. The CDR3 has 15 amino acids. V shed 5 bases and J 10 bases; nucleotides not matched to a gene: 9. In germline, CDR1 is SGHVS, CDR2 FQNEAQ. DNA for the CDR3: TGTGCCAGCAGCCAAGGGACAGGGAAACAATCACCCCTCCACTTT. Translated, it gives CASSQGTGKQSPLHF.

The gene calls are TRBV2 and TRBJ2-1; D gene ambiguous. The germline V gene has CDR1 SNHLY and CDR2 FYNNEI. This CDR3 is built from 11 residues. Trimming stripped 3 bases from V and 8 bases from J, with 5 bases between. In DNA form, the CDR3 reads TGTGCCAGCAGTGAGGCGCATGAGCAGTTCTTC. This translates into CASSEAHEQFF.

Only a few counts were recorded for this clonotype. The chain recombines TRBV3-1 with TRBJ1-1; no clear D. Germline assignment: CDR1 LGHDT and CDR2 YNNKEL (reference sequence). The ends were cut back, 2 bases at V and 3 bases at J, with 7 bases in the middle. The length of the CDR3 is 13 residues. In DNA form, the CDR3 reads TGTGCCAGCAGCCAATCTACTGACACTGAAGCTTTCTTT. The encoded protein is CASSQSTDTEAFF.

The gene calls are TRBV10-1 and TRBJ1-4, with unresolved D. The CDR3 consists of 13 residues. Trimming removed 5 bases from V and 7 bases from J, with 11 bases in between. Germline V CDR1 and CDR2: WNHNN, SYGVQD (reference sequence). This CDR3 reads CASSTEVGEKLFF. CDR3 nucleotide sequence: TGCGCCAGCAGTACAGAAGTAGGTGAAAAACTGTTTTTT.

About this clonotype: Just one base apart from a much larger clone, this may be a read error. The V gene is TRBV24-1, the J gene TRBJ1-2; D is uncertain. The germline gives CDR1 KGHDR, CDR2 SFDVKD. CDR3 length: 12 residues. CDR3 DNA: TGTGTCACCAGTGATCCCTATTATGGCTACACCTTC. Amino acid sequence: CVTSDPYYGYTF.

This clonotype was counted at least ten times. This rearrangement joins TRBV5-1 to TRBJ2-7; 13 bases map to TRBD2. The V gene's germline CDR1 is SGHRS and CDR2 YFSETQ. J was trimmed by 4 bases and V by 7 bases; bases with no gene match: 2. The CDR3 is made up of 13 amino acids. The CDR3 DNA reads TGCGCCAGCCGGACTAGCGGGAGTTACGAGCAGTACTTC. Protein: CASRTSGSYEQYF.

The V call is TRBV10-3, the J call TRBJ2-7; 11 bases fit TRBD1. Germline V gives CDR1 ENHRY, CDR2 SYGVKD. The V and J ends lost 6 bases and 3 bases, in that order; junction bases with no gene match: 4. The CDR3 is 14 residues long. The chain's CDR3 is CAIRGQGAFYEQYF. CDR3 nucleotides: TGTGCCATCAGAGGACAGGGGGCTTTCTACGAGCAGTACTTC.

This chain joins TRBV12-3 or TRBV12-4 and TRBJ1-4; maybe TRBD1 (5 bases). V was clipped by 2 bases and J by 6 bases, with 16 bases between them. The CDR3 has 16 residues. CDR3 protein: CASSLMSGGGDEKLFF. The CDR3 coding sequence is TGTGCCAGCAGTTTAATGTCGGGGGGGGGAGATGAAAAACTGTTTTTT.

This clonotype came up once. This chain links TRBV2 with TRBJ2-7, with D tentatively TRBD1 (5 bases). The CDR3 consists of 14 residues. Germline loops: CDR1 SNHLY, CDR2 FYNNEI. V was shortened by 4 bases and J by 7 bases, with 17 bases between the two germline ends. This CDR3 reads CASSVIMQGDEQYF. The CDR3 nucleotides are TGTGCCAGCAGTGTTATTATGCAGGGCGATGAGCAGTACTTC.

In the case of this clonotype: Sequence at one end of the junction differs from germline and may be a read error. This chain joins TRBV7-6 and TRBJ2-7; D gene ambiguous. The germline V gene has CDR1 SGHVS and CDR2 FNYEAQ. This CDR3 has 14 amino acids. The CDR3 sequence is CASSRSLQAYERYF. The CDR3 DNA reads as TGTGCCAGCAGCCGGTCCTTACAAGCCTACGAGCGGTACTTC. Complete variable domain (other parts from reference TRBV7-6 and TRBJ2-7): GAGVSQSPRYKVTKRGQDVALRCDPISGHVSLYWYRQALGQGPEFLTYFNYEAQQDKSGLPNDRFSAERPEGSISTLTIQRTEQRDSAMYRCASSRSLQAYERYFGPGTRLTVT.

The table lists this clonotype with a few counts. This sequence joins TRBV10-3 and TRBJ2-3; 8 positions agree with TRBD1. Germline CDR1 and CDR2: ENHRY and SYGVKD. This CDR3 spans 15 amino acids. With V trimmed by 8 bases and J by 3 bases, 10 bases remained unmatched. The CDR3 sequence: CAISGGRGQTDTQYF. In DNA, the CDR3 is TGTGCCATCTCGGGCGGCAGGGGGCAAACAGATACGCAGTATTTT.

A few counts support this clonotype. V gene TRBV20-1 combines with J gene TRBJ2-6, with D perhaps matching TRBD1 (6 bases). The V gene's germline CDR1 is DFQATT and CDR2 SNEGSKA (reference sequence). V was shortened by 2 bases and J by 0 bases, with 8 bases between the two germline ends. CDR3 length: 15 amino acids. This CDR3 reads CSARKGDSGANVLTF. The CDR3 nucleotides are TGCAGTGCTAGAAAGGGGGACTCTGGGGCCAACGTCCTGACTTTC.

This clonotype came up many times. The CDR3 nucleotides are TGTGCCAGCAGTAGGAAGCAGGGGAACTATGGCTACACCTTC. Its translation: CASSRKQGNYGYTF. The chain recombines TRBV6-5 with TRBJ1-2, with D tentatively TRBD1 (6 bases). Germline CDR1 MNHEY, CDR2 SVGAGI. CDR3 size: 14 residues. V lost 5 bases to trimming and J lost 2 bases, with 12 bases between them.

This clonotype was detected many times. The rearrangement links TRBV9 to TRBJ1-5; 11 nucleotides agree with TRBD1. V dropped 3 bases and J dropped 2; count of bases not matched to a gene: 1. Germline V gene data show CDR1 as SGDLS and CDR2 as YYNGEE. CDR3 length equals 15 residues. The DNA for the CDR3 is TGTGCCAGCAGCGCGGGACAGGGGGGCAATCAGCCCCAGCATTTT. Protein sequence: CASSAGQGGNQPQHF.